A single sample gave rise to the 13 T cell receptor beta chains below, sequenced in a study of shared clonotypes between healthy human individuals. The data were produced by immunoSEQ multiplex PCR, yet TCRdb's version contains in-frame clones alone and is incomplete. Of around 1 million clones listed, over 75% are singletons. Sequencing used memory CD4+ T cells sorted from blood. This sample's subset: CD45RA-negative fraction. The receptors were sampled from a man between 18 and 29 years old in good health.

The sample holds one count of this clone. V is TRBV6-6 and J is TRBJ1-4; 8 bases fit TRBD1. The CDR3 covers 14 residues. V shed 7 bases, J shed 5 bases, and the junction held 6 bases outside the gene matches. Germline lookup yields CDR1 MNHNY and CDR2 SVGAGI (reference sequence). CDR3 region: CASKITGGNEKLFF. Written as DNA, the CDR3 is TGTGCCAGCAAGATAACAGGGGGAAATGAAAAACTGTTTTTT.

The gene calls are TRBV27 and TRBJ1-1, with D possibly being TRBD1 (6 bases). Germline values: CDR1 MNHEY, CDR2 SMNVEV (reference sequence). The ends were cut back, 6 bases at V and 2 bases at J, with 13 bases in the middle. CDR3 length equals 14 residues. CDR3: CASRETGINTEAFF. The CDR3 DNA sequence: TGTGCCAGCAGAGAGACAGGTATAAACACTGAAGCTTTCTTT.

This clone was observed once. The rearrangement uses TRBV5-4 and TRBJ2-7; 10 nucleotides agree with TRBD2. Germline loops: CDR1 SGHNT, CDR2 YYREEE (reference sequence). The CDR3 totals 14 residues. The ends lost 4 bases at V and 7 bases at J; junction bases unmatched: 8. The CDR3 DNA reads TGTGCCAGCAGCCCTAGCGGGAGAATCTCTGAGCAGTACTTC. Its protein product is CASSPSGRISEQYF.

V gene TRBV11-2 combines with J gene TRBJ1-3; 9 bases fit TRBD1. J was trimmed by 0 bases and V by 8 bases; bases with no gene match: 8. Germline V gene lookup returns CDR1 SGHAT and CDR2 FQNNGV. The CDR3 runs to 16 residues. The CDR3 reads CASGGQGLNSGNTIYF. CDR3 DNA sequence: TGTGCCAGCGGAGGACAGGGGCTAAACTCTGGAAACACCATATATTTT.

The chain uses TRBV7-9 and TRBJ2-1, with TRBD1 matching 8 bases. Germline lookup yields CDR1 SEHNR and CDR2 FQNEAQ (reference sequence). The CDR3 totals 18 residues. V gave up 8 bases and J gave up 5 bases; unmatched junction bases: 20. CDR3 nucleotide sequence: TGTGCCAGCCAAAACCGGGACAGGTCTGTCACGAAGGACAATGAGCAGTTCTTC. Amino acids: CASQNRDRSVTKDNEQFF.

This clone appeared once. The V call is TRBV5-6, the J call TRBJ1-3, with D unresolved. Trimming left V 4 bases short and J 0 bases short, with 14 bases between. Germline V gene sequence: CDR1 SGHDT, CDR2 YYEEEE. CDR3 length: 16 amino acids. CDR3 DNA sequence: TGTGCCAGCAGCCCCGCAGGCCCGAACTCTGGAAACACCATATATTTT. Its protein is CASSPAGPNSGNTIYF. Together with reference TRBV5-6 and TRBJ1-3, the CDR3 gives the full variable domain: DAGVTQSPTHLIKTRGQQVTLRCSPKSGHDTVSWYQQALGQGPQFIFQYYEEEERQRGNFPDRFSGHQFPNYSSELNVNALLLGDSALYLCASSPAGPNSGNTIYFGEGSWLTVV.

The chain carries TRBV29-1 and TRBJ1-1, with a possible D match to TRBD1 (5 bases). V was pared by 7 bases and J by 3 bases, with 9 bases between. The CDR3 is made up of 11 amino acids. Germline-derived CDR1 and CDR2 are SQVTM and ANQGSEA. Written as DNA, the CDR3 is TGCAGCGATGGGGGATACACTGAAGCTTTCTTT. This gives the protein CSDGGYTEAFF. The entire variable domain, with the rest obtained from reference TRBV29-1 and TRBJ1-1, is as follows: SAVISQKPSRDICQRGTSLTIQCQVDSQVTMMFWYRQQPGQSLTLIATANQGSEATYESGFVIDKFPISRPNLTFSTLTVSNMSPEDSSIYLCSDGGYTEAFFGQGTRLTVV.

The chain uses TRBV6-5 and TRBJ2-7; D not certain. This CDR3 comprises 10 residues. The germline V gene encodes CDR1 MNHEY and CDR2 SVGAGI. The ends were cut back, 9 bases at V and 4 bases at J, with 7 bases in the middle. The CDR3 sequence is CARVSYEQYF. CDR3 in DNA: TGTGCCAGGGTGTCGTACGAGCAGTACTTC.

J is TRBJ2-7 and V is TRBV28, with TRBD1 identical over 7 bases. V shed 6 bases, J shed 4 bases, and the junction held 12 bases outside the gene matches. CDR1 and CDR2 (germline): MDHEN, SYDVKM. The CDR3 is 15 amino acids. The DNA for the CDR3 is TGTGCCAGCAGAAAAACCGGGACAGCTCTTTACGAGCAGTACTTC. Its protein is CASRKTGTALYEQYF.

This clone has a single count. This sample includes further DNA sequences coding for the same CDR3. CDR3 DNA: TGTGCCAGCAGCTTGCGGGGGCCGACTAATGAAAAACTGTTTTTT. It yields the protein CASSLRGPTNEKLFF. The V gene is TRBV5-6, the J gene TRBJ1-4, with D perhaps matching TRBD1 (6 bases). The CDR3 consists of 15 residues. Germline assignment: CDR1 SGHDT and CDR2 YYEEEE. The V and J ends lost 1 base and 2 bases respectively, with 9 bases between them.

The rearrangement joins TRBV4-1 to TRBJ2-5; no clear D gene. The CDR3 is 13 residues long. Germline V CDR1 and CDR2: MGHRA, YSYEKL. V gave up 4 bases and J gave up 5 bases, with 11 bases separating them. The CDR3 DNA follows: TGCGCCAGCAGCCTGGGCCCGGTGGAGACCCAGTACTTC. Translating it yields CASSLGPVETQYF.

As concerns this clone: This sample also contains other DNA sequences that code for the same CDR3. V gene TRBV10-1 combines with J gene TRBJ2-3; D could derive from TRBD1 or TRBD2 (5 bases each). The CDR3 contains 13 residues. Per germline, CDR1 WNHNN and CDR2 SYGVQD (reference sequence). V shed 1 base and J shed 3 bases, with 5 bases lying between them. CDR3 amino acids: CASSEWGTDTQYF. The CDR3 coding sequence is TGCGCCAGCAGTGAGTGGGGGACAGATACGCAGTATTTT.

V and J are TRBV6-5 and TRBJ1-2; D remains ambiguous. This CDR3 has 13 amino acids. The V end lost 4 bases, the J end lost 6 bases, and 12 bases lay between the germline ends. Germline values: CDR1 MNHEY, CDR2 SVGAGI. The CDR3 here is CASSFGALNGYTF. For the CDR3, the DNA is TGTGCCAGCAGTTTTGGAGCCTTGAATGGCTACACCTTC.